The entry that follows covers one T cell receptor beta chain sequence. Repertoires were generated with immunoSEQ multiplex PCR, while TCRdb's copy carries only in-frame clones and drops some. The top ten clones hold 9% to 10% of a sample with roughly 150,000 clones, 80% to 90% of them seen once. Between the trimmed V and J ends, which lost 0 bases and 2 bases, there was a span of 9 bases. Germline V gene data show CDR1 as SGDLS and CDR2 as YYNGEE. The CDR3 sequence is 15 residues long. This entry comes from a study of blood T cell repertoires in COVID-19. About the research overall: From the United States, Italy and Spain came samples of acute and convalescent COVID-19.

The chain links TRBV9 to TRBJ1-3; no clear D. The sequence was collected from a woman in her fifties or sixties with acute or convalescent COVID-19. Sequencing input: peripheral blood. The CDR3 DNA reads TGTGCCAGCAGCGTAGCTCTAACAGCTGGAAACACCATATATTTT. Translating it yields CASSVALTAGNTIYF.